This T cell receptor beta chain was retrieved from a study of T-cell reconstitution after alpha-beta-depleted transplantation in children. Study-level points and caveats: Counts and diversity of T cells one year after transplant came mostly from newly produced T cells. Surviving recipient T cells and intrathymic progenitors accounted for some patients' high TCRbeta diversity at day 60. Two months or so post-transplant, alpha-beta T cells reportedly derived from several hundred expanded graft clones.

The authors prepared the TCRbeta library with unique molecular identifiers. TCRdb re-called the PCR reads with MiXCR, one entry per CDR3 protein. The table has almost 600,000 distinct CDR3 sequences, approximately 30% seen once. A word on this clonotype: What it recognizes is unknown.

The CDR3 runs to 17 residues. Trimming left V 3 bases short and J 0 bases short, with 14 bases between. Germline CDR1 KGHDR, CDR2 SFDVKD. The clonotype was recovered from a boy in the first two years of life with Wiskott-Aldrich syndrome, due to receive a stem cell transplant. This chain joins TRBV24-1 and TRBJ1-5; tentative D call: TRBD1 (6 bases). The source material was PBMCs, sampled before TCRalphabeta/CD19-depleted stem cell transplant. The CDR3 DNA sequence: TGTGCCACCAGTGATCCTCACAGGGCGGATAGCAATCAGCCCCAGCATTTT. Translating it yields CATSDPHRADSNQPQHF.